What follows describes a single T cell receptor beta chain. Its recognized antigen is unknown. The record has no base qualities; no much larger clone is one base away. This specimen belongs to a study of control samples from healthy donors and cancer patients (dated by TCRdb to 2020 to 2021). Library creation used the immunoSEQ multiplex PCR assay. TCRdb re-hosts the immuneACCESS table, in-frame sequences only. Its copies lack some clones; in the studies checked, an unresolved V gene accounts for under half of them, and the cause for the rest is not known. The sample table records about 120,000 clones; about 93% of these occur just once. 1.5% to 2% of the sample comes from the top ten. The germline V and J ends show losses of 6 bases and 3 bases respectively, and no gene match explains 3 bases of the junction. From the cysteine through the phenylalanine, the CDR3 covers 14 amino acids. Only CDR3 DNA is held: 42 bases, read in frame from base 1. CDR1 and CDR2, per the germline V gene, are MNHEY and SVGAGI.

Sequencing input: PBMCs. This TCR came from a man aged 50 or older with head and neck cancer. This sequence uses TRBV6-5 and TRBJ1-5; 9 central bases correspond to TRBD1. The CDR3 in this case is CASRGTGYNQPQHF. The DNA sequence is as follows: TGTGCCAGCAGGGGGACAGGGTACAATCAGCCCCAGCATTTT.